The present entry profiles one T cell receptor (beta chain) with its context. V lost 5 bases and J 6 bases, leaving 14 bases between the germline ends. Germline values: CDR1 SGHTA, CDR2 FQGTGA. The CDR3 covers 14 residues. The data originate from a study of shared T cell receptors in the human thymus. Here immunoSEQ multiplex PCR was the method, and the copy in TCRdb shows in-frame clones only, minus some. Here the sample spans some 720,000 clones, around nine tenths being singletons. These data also formed part of another study, on human thymus T cells. Per that study: Resected material from corrective heart surgery provided the thymus tissue analysed. Repertoires from thymus and blood appeared to show biased V and J gene usage.

This TCR derives from a boy less than two years old with a congenital heart defect. Source material: thymocytes. V usage is TRBV7-3 and J usage is TRBJ2-1, with TRBD2 as a possible D gene (6 bases). The CDR3 sequence: CASSPGGAANEQFF. In DNA, the CDR3 is TGTGCCAGCAGCCCTGGCGGGGCTGCCAATGAGCAGTTCTTC.